Presented here are 11 T cell receptor beta chains from one specimen sequenced in a study of T cell responses to AZD1222 COVID-19 vaccine. Clones were read by immunoSEQ multiplex PCR, and TCRdb kept only the in-frame ones, dropping some. The sample includes roughly 120,000 clones, 88% of them seen just once. The sequenced sample was peripheral blood, obtained 28 days after the second AZD1222 dose. Receptor source: an adult who received the AZD1222 COVID-19 vaccine.

This clone was seen a few times. J is TRBJ2-1 and V is TRBV9; D call uncertain. Germline V lookup: CDR1 SGDLS, CDR2 YYNGEE. V was pared by 4 bases and J by 5 bases, with 10 bases between. The CDR3 contains 13 residues. The CDR3: CASSSGGDNEQFF. The CDR3 DNA reads as TGTGCCAGCAGCTCGGGCGGTGACAATGAGCAGTTCTTC.

The CDR3 nucleotides are TGTGCCAGCAGTTACGTTGCTCTAGCGGGGGTCACAGATACGCAGTATTTT. Its protein product is CASSYVALAGVTDTQYF. The chain links TRBV6-2 or TRBV6-3 to TRBJ2-3; 10 nucleotides line up with TRBD2. The V gene's germline CDR1 is MNHEY and CDR2 SVGEGT. This CDR3 region has 17 residues. Germline trimming cut 2 bases from V and 2 bases from J; bases unmatched to any gene: 7.

The CDR3: CASKTQVNSNQPQHF. In DNA, the CDR3 is TGTGCCAGTAAGACACAGGTTAATAGCAATCAGCCCCAGCATTTT. The chain combines TRBV19 with TRBJ1-5; D perhaps matches TRBD1 (5 bases). The CDR3 covers 15 residues. Germline V gene sequence: CDR1 LNHDA, CDR2 SQIVND (reference sequence). V shed 7 bases and J shed 0 bases, with 13 bases lying between them.

The rearrangement joins TRBV25-1 to TRBJ2-7, with TRBD1 matching 8 bases. The CDR3 extends over 14 amino acids. V lost 10 bases, J lost 5 bases, and 13 bases stayed unmatched. Germline V lookup: CDR1 MGHDK, CDR2 SYGVNS. CDR3 DNA sequence: TGTGCCACCAGCCCAGGACAGGGTCGGGACGAGCAGTACTTC. It codes for CATSPGQGRDEQYF.

Written as DNA, the CDR3 is TGTGCCAGCGCCGGACTCACAGGGGTTAGTGAAAAACTGTTTTTT. Translating gives CASAGLTGVSEKLFF. The chain uses TRBV2 and TRBJ1-4; 7 nucleotides align to TRBD1. Germline V gene lookup returns CDR1 SNHLY and CDR2 FYNNEI. CDR3 length equals 15 residues. V shed 8 bases, J shed 7 bases, and the junction held 13 bases outside the gene matches.

The V call is TRBV7-3, the J call TRBJ2-2; 9 positions match TRBD1. Trimming at V came to 4 bases and at J to 4 bases, leaving 10 bases not matched to a gene. Looked up from germline, CDR1 is SGHTA and CDR2 is FQGTGA. There are 17 residues in the CDR3. This chain's CDR3 is CASSSDPGTGSTGELFF. The CDR3 DNA follows: TGTGCCAGCAGCTCCGACCCGGGGACAGGGTCCACCGGGGAGCTGTTTTTT.

The rearrangement joins TRBV2 to TRBJ2-2; 9 nucleotides match TRBD2. V shed 5 bases, J shed 5 bases, and the junction held 6 bases outside the gene matches. CDR3 length: 15 residues. The germline gives CDR1 SNHLY, CDR2 FYNNEI. CDR3 protein: CASSFGLAGTGELFF. For the CDR3, the DNA is TGTGCCAGCAGTTTTGGGCTAGCGGGGACCGGGGAGCTGTTTTTT.

CDR3 protein: CASSYTVNQPQHF. CDR3 bases: TGTGCCAGCAGTTATACGGTAAATCAGCCCCAGCATTTT. The rearrangement uses TRBV6-5 and TRBJ1-5; D not certain. Trimming left V 3 bases short and J 4 bases short, with 7 bases between. The CDR3 runs to 13 residues. Per germline, CDR1 MNHEY and CDR2 SVGAGI.

The chain carries TRBV7-2 and TRBJ1-2, with D perhaps matching TRBD1 (5 bases). The CDR3 contains 17 residues. With 3 bases removed from V and 3 bases from J, the gap between germline ends came to 20 bases. Looked up from germline, CDR1 is SGHTA and CDR2 is FQGNSA. In nucleotides, the CDR3 is TGTGCCAGCAGCTTCTTCCTAGGGACTGGGAGAGACTATGGCTACACCTTC. As protein: CASSFFLGTGRDYGYTF.

The CDR3 nucleotides read TGTGCCAGCAGCCCCACCGGGGGGTTCGGCACAGATACGCAGTATTTT. As protein: CASSPTGGFGTDTQYF. The J gene is TRBJ2-3, the V gene TRBV3-1 (or the pseudogene TRBV3-2), with 7 bases identical to TRBD2. Germline CDR1 reads LGHDT; CDR2 reads YNNKEL (reference sequence). The CDR3 sequence is 16 residues long. Losses at the gene ends were 4 bases for V and 1 base for J; bases not matched to a gene: 8.

The CDR3 sequence is CASSVGPDNEQFF. CDR3 DNA sequence: TGTGCCAGCAGTGTGGGACCAGACAATGAGCAGTTCTTC. The chain combines TRBV6-4 with TRBJ2-1, with D perhaps assigned TRBD1 or TRBD2 (5 bases each). CDR1 is MRHNA, CDR2 SNTAGT, per germline. Trimming removed 4 bases from V and 5 bases from J, with 9 bases in between. The CDR3 runs 13 residues.